A single sample is the source of the 25 T cell receptor beta chains below, sequenced in a study of blood T cell repertoires in COVID-19 (dated by TCRdb to 2018 to 2021). The receptor library was made with the immunoSEQ multiplex PCR assay. The clones in this table, taken by TCRdb from immuneACCESS, are in-frame only. Not every clone is retained; where verified, under half of the shortfall comes from an unresolved V gene, and the cause of the rest is unknown. The sample has about 170,000 clones on record, around 87% of them singletons. About 2.5% of the sample is taken by the ten largest. The specimen was peripheral blood. The source is a woman aged 80 or over with COVID-19, enrolled during active disease.

In this sample, this clone turned up a few times. The chain recombines TRBV28 with TRBJ2-3; 7 bases are shared with TRBD2. V shed 3 bases, J shed 2 bases, and the junction held 5 bases outside the gene matches. Germline CDR1 is MDHEN and CDR2 is SYDVKM. The length of the CDR3 is 15 residues. The CDR3 bases are TGTGCCAGCAGTTTGCCAGCGGGGAACACAGATACGCAGTATTTT. This sequence encodes CASSLPAGNTDTQYF.

The genes are TRBV6-4 and TRBJ2-3; 7 positions agree with TRBD2. The germline CDR1 and CDR2 sequences are MRHNA and SNTAGT. The CDR3 extends over 15 amino acids. The ends lost 2 bases at V and 2 bases at J; junction bases unmatched: 4. In DNA, the CDR3 is TGTGCCAGCAGTGACACCAGCGGGGCCACAGATACGCAGTATTTT. Protein product: CASSDTSGATDTQYF.

The V gene is TRBV11-2, the J gene TRBJ2-1, with 8 bases fitting TRBD1. Looked up from germline, CDR1 is SGHAT and CDR2 is FQNNGV. J was trimmed by 7 bases and V by 7 bases; bases with no gene match: 12. The CDR3 is 15 amino acids. The CDR3 spells CASKTWTGRMNEQFF. In nucleotides, the CDR3 is TGTGCCAGCAAAACGTGGACAGGGAGGATGAATGAGCAGTTCTTC.

J is TRBJ2-7 and V is TRBV6-5, with D unclear. The CDR3 totals 13 residues. Trimming pared 7 bases from V and 6 bases from J, leaving 16 bases between. Looked up from germline, CDR1 is MNHEY and CDR2 is SVGAGI. The CDR3 DNA sequence: TGTGCCAGCAAAGGAGTTGGGTGGGTCGAGCAGTACTTC. Translated, it gives CASKGVGWVEQYF.

V is TRBV5-1 and J is TRBJ2-2, with a tentative D call TRBD1 (5 bases). This CDR3 contains 17 residues. Germline V gene sequence: CDR1 SGHRS, CDR2 YFSETQ. The V end lost 4 bases, the J end lost 0 bases, and 16 bases lay between the germline ends. The DNA for the CDR3 is TGCGCCAGCAGCGTATTGTCAGGGTTCGCGAACACCGGGGAGCTGTTTTTT. Translation: CASSVLSGFANTGELFF.

This clone was detected only once. The chain uses TRBV18 and TRBJ2-7; TRBD1 matches at 9 bases. Germline assignment: CDR1 KGHSH and CDR2 LQKENI. The length of the CDR3 is 15 residues. The J segment lost 5 bases and the V segment lost 4 bases, leaving 9 bases of the junction unmatched. The CDR3 is CASSRSGQGRDEQYF. The DNA for the CDR3 is TGTGCCAGCTCACGATCGGGACAGGGTAGGGACGAGCAGTACTTC.

J is TRBJ2-1 and V is TRBV4-3, with D possibly matching TRBD2 (6 bases). The CDR3 covers 13 residues. From germline, CDR1 is LGHNA and CDR2 YSLEER. V lost 0 bases and J lost 9, with 9 bases in between. The DNA of the CDR3 is TGCGCCAGCAGCCAAGAACCGGGACTTGAGCAGTTCTTC. The encoded protein is CASSQEPGLEQFF.

The genes are TRBV10-3 and TRBJ2-7, with D possibly being TRBD1 (6 bases). This CDR3 comprises 15 residues. Looked up from germline, CDR1 is ENHRY and CDR2 is SYGVKD. Trimming stripped 2 bases from V and 3 bases from J, with 14 bases between. The CDR3 sequence is CAISENRDGHYEQYF. The CDR3 DNA is TGTGCCATCAGTGAGAACAGGGATGGGCACTACGAGCAGTACTTC.

The chain carries TRBV15 and TRBJ1-2; 7 nucleotides align to TRBD1. The CDR3 is made up of 16 amino acids. The ends lost 1 base at V and 0 bases at J; junction bases unmatched: 5. Germline loops: CDR1 LNHNV, CDR2 YYDKDF (reference sequence). The CDR3 reads CATSRGRQGANYGYTF. Here the CDR3 DNA reads TGTGCCACCAGCAGAGGCCGACAGGGAGCTAACTATGGCTACACCTTC.

This clone was seen only once. V is TRBV3-1 (or the pseudogene TRBV3-2) and J is TRBJ2-1; D unclear. The ends were cut back, 0 bases at V and 1 base at J, with 7 bases in the middle. The CDR3 length is 15 residues. Germline-derived CDR1 and CDR2 are LGHDT and YNNKEL (reference sequence). Written as DNA, the CDR3 is TGTGCCAGCAGCCAAGAGGGCACGTCCTACAATGAGCAGTTCTTC. Translating gives CASSQEGTSYNEQFF.

The CDR3 region is CASSSGTSGQETQYF. Here the CDR3 DNA reads TGCGCCAGCAGCTCGGGGACTAGCGGACAAGAGACCCAGTACTTC. V gene TRBV5-1 combines with J gene TRBJ2-5; 11 bases fit TRBD2. This CDR3 contains 15 residues. CDR1 is SGHRS, CDR2 YFSETQ, per germline. Germline trimming cut 3 bases from V and 2 bases from J; bases unmatched to any gene: 3.

The chain has TRBV9 and TRBJ1-1, with D possibly TRBD1 on 5 matching bases. The V gene's germline CDR1 is SGDLS and CDR2 YYNGEE. This CDR3 is built from 16 residues. Trimming cost V 0 bases and J 0 bases, with 12 bases left between them. The CDR3 reads CASSVGLGVVNTEAFF. In DNA, the CDR3 is TGTGCCAGCAGCGTAGGCTTAGGGGTGGTGAACACTGAAGCTTTCTTT.

The CDR3 DNA sequence: TGTGCCAGCAGCTTGAGCGGGAGTACCTCCTACAATGAGCAGTTCTTC. Translation: CASSLSGSTSYNEQFF. This chain uses TRBV7-2 with TRBJ2-1, with 8 bases identical to TRBD2. The CDR3 totals 16 residues. V was pared by 3 bases and J by 0 bases, with 4 bases of the junction left unmatched. The germline CDR1 and CDR2 sequences are SGHTA and FQGNSA.

The chain combines TRBV5-6 with TRBJ2-7; D ambiguous. V was cut by 1 base and J by 6 bases, with 8 bases left in between. The germline CDR1 and CDR2 sequences are SGHDT and YYEEEE. This CDR3 comprises 12 residues. As DNA, the CDR3 is TGTGCCAGCAGCTTGTCTAATCGCGAGCAGTACTTC. Translation gives CASSLSNREQYF.

This rearrangement joins TRBV6-4 to TRBJ2-1; TRBD1 matches at 9 bases. The V and J ends lost 4 bases and 4 bases, in that order; junction bases with no gene match: 8. CDR1 MRHNA and CDR2 SNTAGT come from the germline V gene. The CDR3 is 16 amino acids. The CDR3 DNA reads TGTGCCAGCAGTGTGGGACCGGGACAGGGTTACAATGAGCAGTTCTTC. Protein: CASSVGPGQGYNEQFF.

The rearrangement uses TRBV14 and TRBJ1-6, with TRBD1 matching over 9 bases. This CDR3 has 14 amino acids. Germline V gene lookup returns CDR1 SGHDN and CDR2 FVKESK. The trim removed 5 bases at V and 10 bases at J, leaving 6 bases unmatched. DNA of the CDR3: TGTGCCAGCAGCTTAGGACAGGGGAGCTCACCCCTCCACTTT. This gives the protein CASSLGQGSSPLHF. The whole variable domain, remainder taken from reference TRBV14 and TRBJ1-6, is EAGVTQFPSHSVIEKGQTVTLRCDPISGHDNLYWYRRVMGKEIKFLLHFVKESKQDESGMPNNRFLAERTGGTYSTLKVQPAELEDSGVYFCASSLGQGSSPLHFGNGTRLTVT.

This clone has a single count. This sample includes further DNA sequences coding for the same CDR3. The V call is TRBV5-1, the J call TRBJ1-1; D remains ambiguous. CDR3 length equals 14 residues. Looked up from germline, CDR1 is SGHRS and CDR2 is YFSETQ. V lost 0 bases, J lost 1 base, and 7 bases lay in between. The CDR3 sequence: CASSLGRQNTEAFF. CDR3 sequence (DNA): TGCGCCAGCAGCTTGGGCAGACAGAACACTGAAGCTTTCTTT.

The genes are TRBV6-5 and TRBJ2-1, with 8 bases that match TRBD2. In germline, CDR1 is MNHEY, CDR2 SVGAGI. The CDR3 covers 14 residues. The junction had 3 bases not matched to a gene; V was cut back by 5 bases and J by 3 bases. CDR3 loop: CASSTAGGYNEQFF. The CDR3 DNA follows: TGTGCCAGCAGTACTGCGGGGGGCTACAATGAGCAGTTCTTC.

The CDR3 loop reads CASSPGGLPNTEAFF. The CDR3 DNA reads as TGTGCCAGCAGCCCCGGAGGTCTGCCCAACACTGAAGCTTTCTTT. The rearrangement links TRBV5-4 to TRBJ1-1; D gene ambiguous. Germline lookup yields CDR1 SGHNT and CDR2 YYREEE (reference sequence). The CDR3 is made up of 15 amino acids. With 4 bases removed from V and 2 bases from J, the gap between germline ends came to 15 bases. The full variable domain, in which reference TRBV5-4 and TRBJ1-1 provide the parts outside the CDR3, is ETGVTQSPTHLIKTRGQQVTLRCSSQSGHNTVSWYQQALGQGPQFIFQYYREEENGRGNFPPRFSGLQFPNYSSELNVNALELDDSALYLCASSPGGLPNTEAFFGQGTRLTVV.

The V and J genes are TRBV9 and TRBJ1-2; D remains unclear. Germline V gene data show CDR1 as SGDLS and CDR2 as YYNGEE. This CDR3 comprises 13 residues. V was clipped by 4 bases and J by 6 bases, with 13 bases between them. This chain's CDR3 is CASSPDTKDGYTF. CDR3 DNA: TGTGCCAGCAGCCCCGACACCAAGGATGGCTACACCTTC.

This clone was detected once. The rearrangement links TRBV5-4 to TRBJ2-2; TRBD2 matches 12 bases. Germline-derived CDR1 and CDR2 are SGHNT and YYREEE (reference sequence). The CDR3 contains 18 residues. After removal of 4 bases from V and 9 bases from J, the junction contained 16 bases not matched to a gene. The CDR3 DNA sequence: TGTGCCAGCAGCAAGACGGCCCTAGCGGGAGGGGGGGGAAGGGAGCTGTTTTTT. Protein: CASSKTALAGGGGRELFF.

The chain is built from TRBV6-6 and TRBJ1-5; 8 nucleotides align to TRBD1. Germline V gene lookup returns CDR1 MNHNY and CDR2 SVGAGI (reference sequence). The CDR3 spans 19 residues. With 6 bases clipped from V and 3 bases from J, the junction kept 19 bases outside the gene matches. The CDR3 sequence: CASSSRQGAANRLNQPQHF. CDR3 nucleotide sequence: TGTGCCAGCAGCTCACGGCAGGGGGCCGCTAACAGACTCAATCAGCCCCAGCATTTT.

The CDR3 is CASSMGLPPYNEQFF. The CDR3 coding sequence is TGTGCCAGCAGCATGGGACTACCACCCTACAATGAGCAGTTCTTC. This chain links TRBV6-5 with TRBJ2-1, with 7 bases lining up with TRBD2. The CDR3 consists of 15 residues. Germline CDR1 is MNHEY and CDR2 is SVGAGI. Losses at the gene ends were 6 bases for V and 2 bases for J; bases not matched to a gene: 7.

CDR3 DNA: TGTGCCAGTAGTATATTGGGACAGGGCTCCCGTCAGCCCCAGCATTTT. This translates into CASSILGQGSRQPQHF. The chain combines TRBV19 with TRBJ1-5; 9 bases are a match to TRBD1. V lost 2 bases, J lost 6 bases, and 8 bases stayed unmatched. Germline-derived CDR1 and CDR2 are LNHDA and SQIVND (reference sequence). The CDR3 spans 16 residues.

The rearrangement uses TRBV19 and TRBJ2-7; D is possibly TRBD2 (5 bases). There are 14 residues in the CDR3. The germline V and J ends were trimmed by 6 bases and 0 bases, with 12 bases remaining between them. CDR1 is LNHDA and CDR2 is SQIVND in the germline V gene (reference sequence). The CDR3 is CASSQTGSSYEQYF. In DNA, the CDR3 is TGTGCCAGTAGCCAGACGGGGAGCTCCTACGAGCAGTACTTC.